The rows below give T cell receptor beta chains drawn from one sample of a study of identical twins. TCRdb reprocessed the 5' RACE reads via MiXCR and lists one record per CDR3 protein. The sample has roughly 1,500,000 distinct CDR3 sequences, about 30% seen once. The material sequenced was cord blood. The receptors originated from a newborn girl in good health. Each CDR3 is given with its conserved first and last residue. Each record gives: J gene, D gene, clone size, V gene, CDR3 DNA, CDR3 protein. A D gene is named only where the DNA matches it firmly. Size tells how often a clone was seen (once, few, many) or the class of an expanded clone, and some rows leave it out.

>TRBJ2-3|TRBD2|.|TRBV7-8
TGTGCCAGCAGCTTAATTCAGCCTAGCGGGAGGCGGGGCACAGATACGCAGTATTTT
CASSLIQPSGRRGTDTQYF
>TRBJ1-1|TRBD1|.|TRBV19
TGTGCCAGTGCCCCTACAGGGGTGAACACTGAAGCTTTCTTT
CASAPTGVNTEAFF
>TRBJ2-7|.|.|TRBV27
TGTGCCAGCACCCCAGGCAGGGCCCCTTACTACGAGCAGTACTTC
CASTPGRAPYYEQYF
>TRBJ2-1|TRBD1|.|TRBV5-4
TGTGCCAGCAGCCCGCGAGACAGGGGGTTCCGTGAGCAGTTCTTC
CASSPRDRGFREQFF
>TRBJ2-1|TRBD2|.|TRBV4-1
TGCGCCAGCAGCCAAGCGGCGGGGGGCTATTACAATGAGCAGTTCTTC
CASSQAAGGYYNEQFF
>TRBJ2-3|.|few|TRBV6-6
TGTGCCAGCAGTTACACCTGGACCCGCCCAGATACGCAGTATTTT
CASSYTWTRPDTQYF
>TRBJ2-1|TRBD2|.|TRBV2
TGTGCCAGCAGTGAACGCGGGAGGGCCAGGAATGAGCAGTTCTTC
CASSERGRARNEQFF
>TRBJ2-4|.|.|TRBV6-5
TGTGCCAGCAGTTATAGGCGGGACCTAGCCAAAAACATTCAGTACTTC
CASSYRRDLAKNIQYF
>TRBJ2-3|.|.|TRBV20-1
TGCAGTGCTAGTCAATACGCAGATACGCAGTATTTT
CSASQYADTQYF
>TRBJ2-5|TRBD2|few|TRBV20-1
TGCAGTGCCGAGCGGGGGGGCATAAAGACCCAGTACTTC
CSAERGGIKTQYF
>TRBJ2-7|.|few|TRBV5-6
TGTGCCAGCAGCTTGCGGACCCACCATTACTACGAGCAGTACTTC
CASSLRTHHYYEQYF
>TRBJ1-5|.|many|TRBV7-9
TGTGCCAGCAGTCCCGAGGGGAATCAGCCCCAGCATTTT
CASSPEGNQPQHF
>TRBJ1-4|.|.|TRBV4-1
TGCGCCAGCAGCCAAGTCGGGTGGGGTGGAAAACTGTTTTTT
CASSQVGWGGKLFF
>TRBJ2-5|.|.|TRBV5-1
TGCGCCAGCAGCTCACCCACAGGCCCCCAGGAGACCCAGTACTTC
CASSSPTGPQETQYF
>TRBJ2-7|TRBD1|.|TRBV6-6
TGTGCCAGCAGATCTGGGACAGGGGCCCTCTACGAGCAGTACTTC
CASRSGTGALYEQYF
>TRBJ2-7|.|.|TRBV5-5
TGTGCCAGCAGCTTAAAGACTCTCTACGAGCAGTACTTC
CASSLKTLYEQYF
>TRBJ2-1|TRBD1|.|TRBV12-3/TRBV12-4
TGTGCCAGCAGAACAGGGGTGAGCTCCTACAATGAGCAGTTCTTC
CASRTGVSSYNEQFF
>TRBJ2-7|.|few|TRBV3-1
TGTGCCAGCAGCCCGGACGAGGTCCTACGCGAGCAGTACTTC
CASSPDEVLREQYF
>TRBJ1-6|.|.|TRBV28
TGTGCCAGCTGCCCACAGGGAAGATCCTATAATTCACCCCTCCACTTT
CASCPQGRSYNSPLHF
>TRBJ1-1|.|few|TRBV3-1
TGTGCCAGCAGCCAACTAGGGAGGCGGACGGGGGAAGAAGCTTTCTTT
CASSQLGRRTGEEAFF
>TRBJ2-2|.|few|TRBV7-6
TGTGCCAGCAGCTTAGAATACGGGGAGCTGTTTTTT
CASSLEYGELFF
>TRBJ2-3|.|once|TRBV20-1
TGCACCGCGATTAAGGGTATAGCAGATACGCGGTATTTT
CTAIKGIADTRYF
>TRBJ1-3|.|few|TRBV10-2
TGCGCCAGCAGTGGACGCAGGGGCGCATCGGGAAACACCATATATTTT
CASSGRRGASGNTIYF